This TCR beta chain emerged from a study of T cell responses to AZD1222 COVID-19 vaccine. Profiling relied on immunoSEQ multiplex PCR, and the TCRdb table lists in-frame clones only, not all of them. The data show under 85,000 clones, 90% seen once. CDR1 and CDR2 (germline): SGHRS, YFSETQ. The CDR3 has 15 amino acids. V lost 2 bases, J lost 2 bases, and 11 bases lay in between. This chain joins TRBV5-1 and TRBJ1-5; maybe TRBD1 (6 bases). The TCR originated in an adult who received the AZD1222 COVID-19 vaccine. Sequencing was performed on peripheral blood, taken 28 days after the second AZD1222 dose. The CDR3 sequence: CASSFGAGGNQPQHF. The CDR3 DNA follows: TGCGCCAGCAGCTTCGGGGCAGGGGGCAATCAGCCCCAGCATTTT.